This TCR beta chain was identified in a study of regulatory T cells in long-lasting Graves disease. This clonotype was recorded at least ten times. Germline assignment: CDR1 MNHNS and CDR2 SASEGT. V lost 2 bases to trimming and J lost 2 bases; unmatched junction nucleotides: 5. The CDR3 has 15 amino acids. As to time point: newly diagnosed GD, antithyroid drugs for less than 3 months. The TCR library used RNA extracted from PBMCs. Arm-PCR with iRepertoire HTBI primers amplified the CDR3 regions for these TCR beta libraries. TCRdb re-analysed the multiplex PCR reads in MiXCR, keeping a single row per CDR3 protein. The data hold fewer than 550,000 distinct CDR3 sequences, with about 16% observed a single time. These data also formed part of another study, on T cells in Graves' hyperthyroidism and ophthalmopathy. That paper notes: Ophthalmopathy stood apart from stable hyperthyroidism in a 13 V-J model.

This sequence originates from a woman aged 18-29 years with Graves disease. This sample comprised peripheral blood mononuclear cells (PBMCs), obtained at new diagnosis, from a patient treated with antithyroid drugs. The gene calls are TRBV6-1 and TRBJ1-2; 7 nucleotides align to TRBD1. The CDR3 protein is CASSEPTGTNYGYTF. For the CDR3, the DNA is TGTGCCAGCAGTGAACCGACAGGGACGAACTATGGCTACACCTTC.